This T cell receptor (beta chain) was documented in a study of blood T cell repertoires in COVID-19. About the research overall: Some COVID-19 samples were acute and others convalescent; all came from the United States, Italy and Spain. PBMCs, B-cell-depleted T cells, or T cells were the source of the cDNA or gDNA that made up the material.

CDR1 is SGHAT, CDR2 FQNNGV, per germline. Trimming removed 2 bases at V and 1 base at J, with 8 bases between. The CDR3 consists of 14 residues. Original analysis: Amplifying reference gene primers gave estimates of nucleated cell counts. Generated by immunoSEQ multiplex PCR, the TCRdb table keeps only in-frame clones and is missing some. V and J calls and clone size are given by that table; D and trimming were obtained from the DNA. The table lists 85,000 to 90,000 clones, about four fifths of them singletons. Sequenced material: peripheral blood. The sequence was obtained from a woman over 75 with acute or convalescent COVID-19. This chain connects TRBV11-2 to TRBJ1-1; possibly TRBD1 for D (6 bases). In DNA form, the CDR3 reads TGTGCCAGCAGCTTAAACAGGGCGAACACTGAAGCTTTCTTT. It yields the protein CASSLNRANTEAFF.